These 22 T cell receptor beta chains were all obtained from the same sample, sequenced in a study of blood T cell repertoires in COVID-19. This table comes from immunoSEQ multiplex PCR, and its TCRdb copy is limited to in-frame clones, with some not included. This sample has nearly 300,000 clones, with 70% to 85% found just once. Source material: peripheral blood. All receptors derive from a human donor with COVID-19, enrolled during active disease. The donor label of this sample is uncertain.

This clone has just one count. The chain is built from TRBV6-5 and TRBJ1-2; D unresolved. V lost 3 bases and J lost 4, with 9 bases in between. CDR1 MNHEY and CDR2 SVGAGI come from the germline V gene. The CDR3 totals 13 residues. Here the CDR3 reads CASSYPEGYGYTF. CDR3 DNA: TGTGCCAGCAGTTATCCCGAGGGCTATGGCTACACCTTC.

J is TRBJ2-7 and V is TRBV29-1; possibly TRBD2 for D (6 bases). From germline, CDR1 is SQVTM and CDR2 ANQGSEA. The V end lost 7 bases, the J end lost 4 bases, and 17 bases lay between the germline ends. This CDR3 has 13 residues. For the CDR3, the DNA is TGCAGCGCCACCGACGGGGGTGGGTACGAGCAGTACTTC. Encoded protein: CSATDGGGYEQYF.

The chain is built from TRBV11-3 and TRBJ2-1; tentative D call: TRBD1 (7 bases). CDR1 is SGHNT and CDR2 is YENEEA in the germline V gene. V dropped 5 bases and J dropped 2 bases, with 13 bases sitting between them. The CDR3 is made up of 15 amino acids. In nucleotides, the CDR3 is TGTGCCAGCAGCCCAGGGGGGCCTACCTACAATGAGCAGTTCTTC. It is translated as CASSPGGPTYNEQFF.

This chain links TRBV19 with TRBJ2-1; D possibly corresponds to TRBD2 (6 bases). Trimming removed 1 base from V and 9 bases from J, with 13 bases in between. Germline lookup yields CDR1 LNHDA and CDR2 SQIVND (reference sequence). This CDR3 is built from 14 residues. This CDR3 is CASSIAAAGVEQFF. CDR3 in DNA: TGTGCCAGTAGTATAGCCGCAGCGGGTGTTGAGCAGTTCTTC.

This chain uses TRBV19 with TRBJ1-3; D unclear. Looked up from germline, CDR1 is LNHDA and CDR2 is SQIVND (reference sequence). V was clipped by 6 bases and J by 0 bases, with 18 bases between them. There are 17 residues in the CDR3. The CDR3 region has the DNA TGTGCCAGTAGGGGTCTTGAGGTCCTTACCTCTGGAAACACCATATATTTT. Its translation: CASRGLEVLTSGNTIYF.

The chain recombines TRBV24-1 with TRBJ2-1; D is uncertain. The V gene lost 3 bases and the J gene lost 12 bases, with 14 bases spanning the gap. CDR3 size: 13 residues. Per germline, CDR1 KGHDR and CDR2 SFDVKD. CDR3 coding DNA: TGTGCCACCAGTGATCCAGGCAGGCAAGGGCAGTTCTTC. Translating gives CATSDPGRQGQFF.

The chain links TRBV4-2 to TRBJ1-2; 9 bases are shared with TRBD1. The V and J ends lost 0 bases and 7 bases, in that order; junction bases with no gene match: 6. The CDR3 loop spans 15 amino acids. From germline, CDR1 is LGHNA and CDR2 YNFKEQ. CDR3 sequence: CASSQDGTGFSGYTF. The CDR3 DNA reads TGTGCCAGCAGCCAAGACGGGACAGGGTTTTCTGGCTACACCTTC.

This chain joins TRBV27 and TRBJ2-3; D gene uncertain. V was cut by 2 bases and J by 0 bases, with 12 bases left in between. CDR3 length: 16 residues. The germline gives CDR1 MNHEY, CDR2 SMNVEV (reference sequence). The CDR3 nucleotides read TGTGCCAGCAGTTTAAATGGGCGACCGAGCACAGATACGCAGTATTTT. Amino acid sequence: CASSLNGRPSTDTQYF.

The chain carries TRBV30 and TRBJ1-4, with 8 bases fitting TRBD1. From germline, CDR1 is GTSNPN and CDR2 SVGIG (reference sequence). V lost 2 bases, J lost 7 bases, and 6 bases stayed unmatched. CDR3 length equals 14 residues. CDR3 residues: CAWSFGQGFEKLFF. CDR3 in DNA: TGTGCCTGGAGTTTCGGACAGGGATTTGAAAAACTGTTTTTT.

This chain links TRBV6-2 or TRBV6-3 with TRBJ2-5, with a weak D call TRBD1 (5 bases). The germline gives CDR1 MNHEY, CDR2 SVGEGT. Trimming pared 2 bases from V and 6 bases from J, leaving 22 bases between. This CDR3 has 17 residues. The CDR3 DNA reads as TGTGCCAGCAGTTACAACGTCGACAGCTCCTTAGGGCAGACCCAGTACTTC. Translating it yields CASSYNVDSSLGQTQYF.

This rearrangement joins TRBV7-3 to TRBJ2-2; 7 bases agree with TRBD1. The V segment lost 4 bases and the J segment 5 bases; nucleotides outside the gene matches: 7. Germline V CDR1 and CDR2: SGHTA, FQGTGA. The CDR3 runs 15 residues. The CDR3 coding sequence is TGTGCCAGCAGCTCCCGGACAGGACAAACCGGGGAGCTGTTTTTT. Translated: CASSSRTGQTGELFF.

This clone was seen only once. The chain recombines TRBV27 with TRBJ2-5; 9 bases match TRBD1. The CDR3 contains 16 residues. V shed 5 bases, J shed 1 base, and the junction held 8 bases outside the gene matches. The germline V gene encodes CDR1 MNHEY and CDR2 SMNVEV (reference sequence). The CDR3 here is CASSTDRGMGQETQYF. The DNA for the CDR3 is TGTGCCAGCAGTACGGACAGGGGAATGGGCCAAGAGACCCAGTACTTC.

CDR3 in DNA: TGTGCCAGTAGTATAGTCGGAGATCTCGGGGAGACCCAGTACTTC. Translating it yields CASSIVGDLGETQYF. The chain uses TRBV19 and TRBJ2-5; D call uncertain. Trimming left V 1 base short and J 5 bases short, with 14 bases between. The CDR3 covers 15 residues. Germline CDR1 LNHDA, CDR2 SQIVND (reference sequence).

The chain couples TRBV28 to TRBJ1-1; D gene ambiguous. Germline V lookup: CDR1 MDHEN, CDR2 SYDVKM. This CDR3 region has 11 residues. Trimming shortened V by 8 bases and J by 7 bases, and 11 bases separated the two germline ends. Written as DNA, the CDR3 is TGTGCCAGCCTCTTCCGGGATGAAGCTTTCTTT. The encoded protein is CASLFRDEAFF.

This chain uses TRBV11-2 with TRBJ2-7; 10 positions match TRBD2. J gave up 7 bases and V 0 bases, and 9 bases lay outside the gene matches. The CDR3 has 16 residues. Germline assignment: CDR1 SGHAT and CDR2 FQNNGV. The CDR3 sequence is CASSLDHASGSEEQYF. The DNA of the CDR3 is TGTGCCAGCAGCTTAGATCATGCTAGCGGGAGTGAAGAGCAGTACTTC.

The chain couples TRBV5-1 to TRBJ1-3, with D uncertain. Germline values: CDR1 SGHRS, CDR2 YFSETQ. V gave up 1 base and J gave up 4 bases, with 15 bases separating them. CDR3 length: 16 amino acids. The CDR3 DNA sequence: TGCGCCAGCAGCTTGTCTACTGGGGAGGGAGGAAACACCATATATTTT. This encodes CASSLSTGEGGNTIYF.

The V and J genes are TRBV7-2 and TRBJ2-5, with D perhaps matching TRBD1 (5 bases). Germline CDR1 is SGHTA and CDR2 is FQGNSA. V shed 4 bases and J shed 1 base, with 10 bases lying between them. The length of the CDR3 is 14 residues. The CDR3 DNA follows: TGTGCCAGCAGCTCAACAGGATTCCAAGAGACCCAGTACTTC. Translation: CASSSTGFQETQYF.

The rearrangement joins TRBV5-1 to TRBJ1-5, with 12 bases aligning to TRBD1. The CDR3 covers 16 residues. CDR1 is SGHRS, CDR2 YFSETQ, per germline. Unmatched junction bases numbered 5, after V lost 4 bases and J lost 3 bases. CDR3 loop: CASSPGTGGNNQPQHF. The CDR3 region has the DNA TGCGCCAGCAGCCCAGGGACAGGGGGCAACAATCAGCCCCAGCATTTT.

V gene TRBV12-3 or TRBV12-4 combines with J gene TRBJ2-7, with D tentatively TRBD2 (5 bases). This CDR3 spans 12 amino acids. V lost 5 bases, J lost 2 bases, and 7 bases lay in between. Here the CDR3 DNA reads TGTGCCAGCAGTCGGGGTACCTACGAGCAGTACTTC. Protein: CASSRGTYEQYF.

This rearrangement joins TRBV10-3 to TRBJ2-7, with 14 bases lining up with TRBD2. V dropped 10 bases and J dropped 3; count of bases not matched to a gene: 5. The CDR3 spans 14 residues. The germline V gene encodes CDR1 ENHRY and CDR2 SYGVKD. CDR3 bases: TGTGCCACGTTAGGGACTAGCGGGAGCTACGAGCAGTACTTC. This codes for CATLGTSGSYEQYF.

The CDR3 loop is CASSLAPGGLFF. In DNA form, the CDR3 reads TGTGCCAGCAGTTTAGCCCCAGGGGGCCTGTTCTTC. The V gene is TRBV12-3 or TRBV12-4, the J gene TRBJ2-1, with 8 nucleotides matching TRBD1. The CDR3 consists of 12 residues. Losses at the gene ends were 0 bases for V and 15 bases for J; bases not matched to a gene: 4.

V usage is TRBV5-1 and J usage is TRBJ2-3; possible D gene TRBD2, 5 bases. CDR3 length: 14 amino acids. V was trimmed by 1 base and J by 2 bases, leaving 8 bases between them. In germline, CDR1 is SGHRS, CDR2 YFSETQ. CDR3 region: CASSLTGNTDTQYF. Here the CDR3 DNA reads TGCGCCAGCAGCTTGACCGGGAACACAGATACGCAGTATTTT.